This TCR beta chain came from a study of T cells after yellow fever vaccination (dated by TCRdb to about 2019). Regarding the complete study: The SMART-Seq v4 Ultra Low Input RNA kit was used to prepare libraries from fractions with low cell numbers. Bulk TCR alpha and beta repertoires were sequenced longitudinally to track T-cell clones before and after primary and booster YFV17D yellow fever vaccination. Two healthy male donors, one aged 18 to 29 and one aged 30 to 39 years, were included in the cohort. Blood was collected at multiple timepoints before and after primary and secondary immunization, and bulk PBMC replicates and cell subsets were isolated. The full study reports these points: Most clones expanded after primary vaccination were re-detected after the booster (almost 98% of CD4 and roughly 85% of CD8), suggesting broad memory maintenance. Because the study included only a couple of donors, the extent to which the findings can be generalized is limited. Computational filtering was required because FACS-sorted repertoires could contain abundant contaminating clonotypes from the bulk population. A small fraction of clonotypes appeared in both the CD4 and CD8 compartments, likely as a result of convergent recombination. Compared with the primary T-cell response, the secondary T-cell response was faster but weaker, reaching its peak on day 5 rather than on day 15.

About this clonotype: It lacks a known antigen. This sequence may be a read error, since a much larger clone differs from it by one base.

From its cysteine to its phenylalanine, the CDR3 spans 12 amino acids. Only CDR3 DNA is held: 36 bases, read in frame from base 1. Taken from the germline V gene (reference sequence), the CDR1 and CDR2 loops are MNHEY and SMNVEV. TCR cDNA was made using 5'RACE template switching, a step that added a universal primer site and unique molecular identifiers. cDNA synthesis was primed from both the TCR alpha and TCR beta constant segments. Library amplification involved two PCR steps, and the second step added sample barcodes and sequencing adapters. Sequencing of libraries was performed on Illumina HiSeq 2500 (2x100 bp) or NovaSeq (2x150 bp). In the source study's methods: MIGEC was used to demultiplex reads and collapse the reads into UMI consensus sequences, and MiXCR was used for V(D)J alignment. Clonotypes responding to the vaccine were identified with edgeR on replicate PBMC samples, with the criteria of FDR below 0.01 and a log2 fold change above 5 up to day 15. Bulk clonotypes were assigned CD4 or CD8 identity according to which sequenced CD4 or CD8 repertoire held them at higher abundance. TCRdb trimmed public reads at Q25 via fastp, called clones via MiXCR and kept in-frame beta chains. Each CDR3 protein gets just one entry, which takes the most common genes and DNA from the rows behind it. The authors' filters were not applied to this entry. The sample table holds roughly 110,000 distinct CDR3 sequences, of which around 8% were seen once. About 25% of the sample is taken by the ten largest.

In the paper's terms, the treatment or condition label means: live attenuated yellow fever vaccine strain. PBMCs were isolated from peripheral blood using a standard Ficoll-Paque protocol. Dynabeads CD4 and CD8 positive selection kits were used to isolate CD4 and CD8 T-cell fractions. RNA was extracted with TriZol from bulk PBMCs, CD4 and CD8 fractions, and dextramer-positive and dextramer-negative fractions. The V and J genes are TRBV27 and TRBJ2-2; the D gene identity is not certain. The material sequenced was CD8+ T cells sorted from PBMCs, taken 45 days after the yellow fever booster vaccination. This receptor was identified in a man in his thirties or forties who received the YFV17D yellow fever vaccine. In nucleotide form, the sequence is TGTGGCAGCAGTCTGACCACCGGGGAGCTGTTTTTT. Its protein reads: CGSSLTTGELFF.